The entry below gives a single T cell receptor (beta chain) sequence along with its context. No antigen is known for it. This sample was included in a study of T cells in Graves' hyperthyroidism and ophthalmopathy. Across the study: Peripheral blood was secured at the point of initial diagnosis, before any treatment.

Study findings and constraints: Ophthalmopathy, which appeared later, was predicted by the model a median roughly 6.4 months before onset. Ophthalmopathy was separated from stable hyperthyroidism by a 13 V-J model. Among thyroid clonotypes expanded above 0.001, most also appeared in blood.

This CDR3 has 12 residues. The V and J ends lost 3 bases and 7 bases respectively, with 9 bases between them. Germline-derived CDR1 and CDR2 are KGHSH and LQKENI. The TCR beta CDR3 regions underwent amplification using RNA transcripts as the source. Primed by the HTBI set, a first-round RT-PCR was run on the TCR CDR3. TCRdb itself ran the multiplex PCR reads through MiXCR, one entry per CDR3 protein. This table holds roughly 700,000 distinct CDR3 sequences, 35% found once. The source is a woman aged 40 to 49 with Graves' hyperthyroidism. This chain links TRBV18 with TRBJ1-2; D remains ambiguous. Sequencing used blood. CDR3 DNA: TGTGCCAGCTCACCGGACGAATCTGGCTACACCTTC. Amino acid sequence: CASSPDESGYTF.